This TCR beta chain was retrieved from a study of blood T cell repertoires in COVID-19. In the study overall: Samples of COVID-19 (acute and convalescent) were obtained from the United States, Italy and Spain. Sample material is recorded as cDNA or gDNA derived from T cells, B-cell-depleted T cells, or PBMCs.

This CDR3 comprises 14 residues. Per germline, CDR1 SGHDN and CDR2 FVKESK. V lost 4 bases, J lost 3 bases, and 12 bases lay in between. Original handling: By means of reference gene primer amplification, nucleated cell counts were estimated. Data came from immunoSEQ multiplex PCR; TCRdb stores just in-frame clones and leaves some out. From that table come the V and J calls and clone size; the DNA was used to work out D and trimming. The table lists about 160,000 clones, approximately 84% of them singletons, with approximately 0.99% in the top ten. This clone appeared a single time. The V call is TRBV14, the J call TRBJ1-1; D not certain. The sample consisted of peripheral blood. This receptor was taken from a man between 40 and 49 years old with acute or convalescent COVID-19. CDR3 DNA: TGTGCCAGCAGCCGATTCCGCGGGGACACTGAAGCTTTCTTT. It is translated as CASSRFRGDTEAFF.